This TCR beta chain emerged from a study of blood T cell repertoires in COVID-19. About the research overall: Spain, Italy and the United States supplied samples that represented acute and convalescent COVID-19. Sources were T cells, B-cell-depleted T cells, or PBMCs; the material itself was cDNA or gDNA.

As processed by the authors: Estimation of nucleated cell counts was performed using reference gene primer amplification. Assay used: immunoSEQ multiplex PCR; TCRdb lists only in-frame clones, some missing. V, J and clone size were drawn from that table, and D and trimming were deduced from the DNA. The data hold about 210,000 clones, with around 92% observed a single time. Material: peripheral blood. The receptor was derived from a man aged 30-40 years with acute or convalescent COVID-19.

The CDR3 spells CASSLARRVSPTMNTEAFF. CDR3 in DNA: TGTGCCAGCAGCTTAGCGCGGCGGGTCAGTCCCACAATGAACACTGAAGCTTTCTTT. The chain employs TRBV7-8 and TRBJ1-1; no clear D. In germline, CDR1 is SGHVS, CDR2 FQNEAQ. This CDR3 has 19 residues. Trimming removed 0 bases at V and 0 bases at J, with 20 bases between.